This is a list of T cell receptor beta chains from one sample in a study of blood T cell repertoires in COVID-19. TCRdb keeps only in-frame clones here, not all; method: immunoSEQ multiplex PCR. The sample holds 200,000 to 250,000 clones, around 83% seen once. Material: PBMCs or T cells enriched from blood (not recorded which). All receptors come from a woman in her 40s who had recovered from COVID-19. Each CDR3 is given with its conserved first and last residue. Each record gives: J gene, V gene, D gene, clone size, CDR3 protein, CDR3 DNA. D genes are given only for firm matches. Size is stated for part of the rows, as once, few or many counts, or as a class when the clone is expanded.

TRBJ1-4,TRBV5-1,TRBD1,NA,CASSLGGGYEKLFF,TGCGCCAGCAGCTTGGGAGGGGGCTATGAAAAACTGTTTTTT
TRBJ1-5,TRBV28,NA,NA,CASSFRGVDGQSQHF,TGTGCCAGCAGTTTCAGGGGAGTTGATGGTCAATCCCAGCATTTT
TRBJ2-1,TRBV2,TRBD2,NA,CASSEGEGEQFF,TGTGCCAGCAGTGAAGGGGAGGGTGAGCAGTTCTTC
TRBJ1-1,TRBV10-3,NA,NA,CARSENMNTEAFF,TGTGCCAGGTCGGAGAACATGAACACTGAAGCTTTCTTT
TRBJ2-7,TRBV10-3,NA,few,CAHGGSGTYEQYF,TGTGCCCACGGAGGGAGTGGAACTTACGAGCAGTACTTC
TRBJ1-1,TRBV3-1/TRBV3-2,TRBD1,NA,CASSQRLTGEREAFF,TGTGCCAGCAGCCAGCGCCTGACAGGGGAACGTGAAGCTTTCTTT
TRBJ1-5,TRBV7-2,NA,NA,CASSYGGNQPQHF,TGTGCCAGCAGCTACGGGGGAAATCAGCCCCAGCATTTT
TRBJ2-7,TRBV10-3,TRBD2,NA,CATQAGTNSYEQYF,TGTGCCACTCAAGCCGGGACTAACTCCTACGAGCAGTACTTC
TRBJ2-3,TRBV28,NA,NA,CASSTRTGGTGIRSIF,NA
TRBJ1-1,TRBV7-9,NA,NA,CASSLALGSAAFF,TGTGCCAGCAGCTTAGCGCTGGGGAGTGCGGCTTTCTTT
TRBJ2-2,TRBV10-3,TRBD1,NA,CAIRGTGDTGELFF,TGTGCCATCAGGGGGACAGGGGATACCGGGGAGCTGTTTTTT
TRBJ1-1,TRBV12-2,NA,NA,CASRLAGDSSNTEAFF,TGTGCAAGTCGCTTAGCGGGGGACAGCTCGAACACTGAAGCTTTCTTT
TRBJ2-1,TRBV19,TRBD2,NA,CASRKAGGPGNEQFF,TGTGCCAGTAGGAAAGCGGGAGGGCCTGGCAATGAGCAGTTCTTC
TRBJ2-1,TRBV3-1/TRBV3-2,NA,NA,CASSQDMTTTYNEQFF,TGTGCCAGCAGCCAAGATATGACAACAACCTACAATGAGCAGTTCTTC
TRBJ1-4,TRBV5-1,NA,NA,CASTGGPGSNEKLFF,TGCGCCAGCACTGGAGGGCCAGGGAGTAATGAAAAACTGTTTTTT
TRBJ2-1,TRBV30,TRBD1,few,CAWRDRNNEQFF,TGTGCCTGGCGGGACAGAAACAATGAGCAGTTCTTC
TRBJ2-7,TRBV19,NA,NA,CASTSSGLIYEQYF,TGTGCCAGTACCTCGAGTGGACTAATCTACGAGCAGTACTTC
TRBJ2-1,TRBV6-5,TRBD2,NA,CASGGTSGPYQQFF,TGTGCCAGCGGAGGGACTAGCGGCCCCTATCAGCAGTTCTTC
TRBJ2-1,TRBV24-1,TRBD2,NA,CATSDVTGTSAYNEQFF,TGTGCCACCAGTGATGTTACAGGGACTAGCGCCTACAATGAGCAGTTCTTC
TRBJ2-2,TRBV4-3,NA,NA,CASSQESPGELFF,TGCGCCAGCAGCCAGGAGAGTCCCGGGGAGCTGTTTTTT
TRBJ1-6,TRBV18,NA,NA,CASSRLGARGGEASPLHF,TGTGCCAGCTCAAGATTGGGGGCGCGGGGGGGGGAGGCTTCACCCCTCCACTTT
TRBJ2-4,TRBV11-2,TRBD2,NA,CASSDGGRRAKNIQYF,TGTGCCAGCAGCGATGGCGGGAGAAGAGCCAAAAACATTCAGTACTTC
TRBJ2-3,TRBV28,TRBD1,NA,CASSLPGQGKDTQYF,TGTGCCAGCAGTCTCCCGGGACAGGGGAAGGATACGCAGTATTTT
TRBJ2-1,TRBV5-3,NA,NA,CARTHRNANEQFF,TGTGCCAGAACCCATCGAAACGCGAATGAGCAGTTCTTC
TRBJ1-5,TRBV19,NA,NA,CASSIGRGLNQPQHF,TGTGCCAGTAGTATCGGCAGGGGACTAAATCAGCCCCAGCATTTT
TRBJ1-2,TRBV3-1/TRBV3-2,NA,once,CASSQEISGVGGYTF,TGTGCCAGCAGCCAAGAAATCTCGGGGGTGGGAGGCTACACCTTC
TRBJ2-5,TRBV7-9,TRBD1,NA,CASSSVRDRIQTQYF,TGTGCCAGCAGCTCTGTCCGGGACAGGATACAGACCCAGTACTTC
TRBJ2-2,TRBV2,TRBD2,NA,CASSEGLAGGYTGELFF,TGTGCCAGCAGTGAGGGGCTAGCGGGAGGGTACACCGGGGAGCTGTTTTTT
TRBJ2-1,TRBV4-1,NA,NA,CASSQDPGTNNEQFF,TGCGCCAGCAGCCAGGACCCGGGAACTAACAATGAGCAGTTCTTC